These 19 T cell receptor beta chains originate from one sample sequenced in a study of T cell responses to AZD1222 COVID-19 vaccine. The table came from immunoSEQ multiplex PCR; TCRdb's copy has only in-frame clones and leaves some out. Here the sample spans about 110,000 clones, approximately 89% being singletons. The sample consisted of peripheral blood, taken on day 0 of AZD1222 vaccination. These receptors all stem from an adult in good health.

CDR3 bases: TGCGCCAGCAGTGCCCAGCAAGAGACCCAGTACTTC. It codes for CASSAQQETQYF. The gene calls are TRBV10-2 and TRBJ2-5; D is ambiguous. This CDR3 is built from 12 residues. The V and J ends lost 4 bases and 2 bases respectively, with 5 bases between them. Germline CDR1 WSHSY, CDR2 SAAADI.

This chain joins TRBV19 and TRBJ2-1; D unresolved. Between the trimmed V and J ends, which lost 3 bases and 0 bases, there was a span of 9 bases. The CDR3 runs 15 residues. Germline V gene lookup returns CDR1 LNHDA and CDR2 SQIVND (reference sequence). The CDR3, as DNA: TGTGCCAGTAGTATCACACCCAGCTCCTACAATGAGCAGTTCTTC. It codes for CASSITPSSYNEQFF.

Written as DNA, the CDR3 is TGTGCCAGCAGTGATTCCGTGGGACTACTCTGGGAGCAGTTCTTC. Translation gives CASSDSVGLLWEQFF. V and J are TRBV2 and TRBJ2-1; TRBD2 agrees at 7 bases. The CDR3 totals 15 residues. V was pared by 3 bases and J by 10 bases, with 12 bases of the junction left unmatched. Per the germline V gene, CDR1 is SNHLY and CDR2 is FYNNEI.

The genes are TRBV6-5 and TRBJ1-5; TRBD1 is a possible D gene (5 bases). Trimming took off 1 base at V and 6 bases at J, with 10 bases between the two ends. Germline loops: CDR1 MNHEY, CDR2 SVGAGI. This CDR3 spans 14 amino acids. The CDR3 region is CASSYLGVAQPQHF. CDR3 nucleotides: TGTGCCAGCAGTTACTTGGGGGTTGCTCAGCCCCAGCATTTT.

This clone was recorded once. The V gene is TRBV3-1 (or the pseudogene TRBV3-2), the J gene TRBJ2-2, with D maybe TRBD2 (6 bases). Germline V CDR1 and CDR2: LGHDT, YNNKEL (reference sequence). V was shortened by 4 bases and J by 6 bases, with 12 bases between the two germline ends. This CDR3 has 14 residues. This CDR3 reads CASSRRGEAGELFF. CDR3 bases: TGTGCCAGCAGCCGTCGCGGGGAAGCCGGGGAGCTGTTTTTT.

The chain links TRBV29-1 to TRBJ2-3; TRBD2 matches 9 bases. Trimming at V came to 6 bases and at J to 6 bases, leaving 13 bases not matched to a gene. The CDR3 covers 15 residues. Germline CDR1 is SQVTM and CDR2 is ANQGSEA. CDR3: CSVMPGTSSLDTQYF. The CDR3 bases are TGCAGCGTGATGCCCGGGACTAGCAGCTTGGATACGCAGTATTTT.

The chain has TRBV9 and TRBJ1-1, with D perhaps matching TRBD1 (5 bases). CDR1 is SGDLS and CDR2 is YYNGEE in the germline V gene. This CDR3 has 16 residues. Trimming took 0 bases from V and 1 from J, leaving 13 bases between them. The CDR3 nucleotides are TGTGCCAGCAGCGTAGCTGTGGGGCGCCGGAACACTGAAGCTTTCTTT. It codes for CASSVAVGRRNTEAFF. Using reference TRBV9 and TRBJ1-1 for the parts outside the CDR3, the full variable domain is DSGVTQTPKHLITATGQRVTLRCSPRSGDLSVYWYQQSLDQGLQFLIQYYNGEERAKGNILERFSAQQFPDLHSELNLSSLELGDSALYFCASSVAVGRRNTEAFFGQGTRLTVV.

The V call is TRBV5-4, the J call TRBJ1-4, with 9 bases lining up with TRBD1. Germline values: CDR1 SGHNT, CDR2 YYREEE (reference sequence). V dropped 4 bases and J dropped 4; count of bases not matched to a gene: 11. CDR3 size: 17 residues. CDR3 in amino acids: CASSHRGTGRNNEKLFF. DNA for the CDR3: TGTGCCAGCAGCCACCGTGGGACAGGGCGTAATAATGAAAAACTGTTTTTT.

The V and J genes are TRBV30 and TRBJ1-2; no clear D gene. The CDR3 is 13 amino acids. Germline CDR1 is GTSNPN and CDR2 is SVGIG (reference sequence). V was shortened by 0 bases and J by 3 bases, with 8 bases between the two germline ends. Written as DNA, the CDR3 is TGTGCCTGGAGTGTCCCCCAGTACTATGGCTACACCTTC. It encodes CAWSVPQYYGYTF.

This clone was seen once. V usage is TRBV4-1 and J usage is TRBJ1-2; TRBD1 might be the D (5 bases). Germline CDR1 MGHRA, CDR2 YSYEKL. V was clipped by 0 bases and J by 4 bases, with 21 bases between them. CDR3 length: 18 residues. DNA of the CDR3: TGCGCCAGCAGCCAAGATTTACGGACGGAATGGGGACCCTATGGCTACACCTTC. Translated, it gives CASSQDLRTEWGPYGYTF.

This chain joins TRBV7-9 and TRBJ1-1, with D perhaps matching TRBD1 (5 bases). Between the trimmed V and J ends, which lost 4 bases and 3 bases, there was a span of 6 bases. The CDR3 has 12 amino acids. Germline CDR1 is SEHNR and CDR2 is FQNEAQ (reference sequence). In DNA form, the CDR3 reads TGTGCCAGCAGCTGGGGGGACACTGAAGCTTTCTTT. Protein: CASSWGDTEAFF.

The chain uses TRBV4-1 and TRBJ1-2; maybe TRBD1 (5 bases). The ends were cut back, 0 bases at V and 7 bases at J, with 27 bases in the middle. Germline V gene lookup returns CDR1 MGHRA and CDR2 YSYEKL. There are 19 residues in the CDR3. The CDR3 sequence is CASSQDQGRGRTKEGGYTF. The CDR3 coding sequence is TGCGCCAGCAGCCAAGATCAGGGTCGGGGCAGGACAAAAGAGGGTGGCTACACCTTC.

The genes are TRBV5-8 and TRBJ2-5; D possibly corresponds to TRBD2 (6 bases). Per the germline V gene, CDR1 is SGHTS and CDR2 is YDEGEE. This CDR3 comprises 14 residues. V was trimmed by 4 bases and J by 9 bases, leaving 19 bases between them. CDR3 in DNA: TGTGCCAGCAGCCCCGGGACTCTCGGAATGGCCCAGTACTTC. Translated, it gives CASSPGTLGMAQYF.

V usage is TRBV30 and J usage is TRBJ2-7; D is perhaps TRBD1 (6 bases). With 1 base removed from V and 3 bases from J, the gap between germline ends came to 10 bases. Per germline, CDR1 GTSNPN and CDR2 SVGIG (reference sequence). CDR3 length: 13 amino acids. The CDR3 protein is CAWSADRYYEQYF. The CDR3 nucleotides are TGTGCCTGGAGTGCAGACAGGTACTACGAGCAGTACTTC.

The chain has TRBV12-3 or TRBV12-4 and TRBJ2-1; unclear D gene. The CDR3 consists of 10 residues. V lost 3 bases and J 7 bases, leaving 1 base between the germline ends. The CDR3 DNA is TGTGCCAGCAGTTTTAATGAGCAGTTCTTC. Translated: CASSFNEQFF.

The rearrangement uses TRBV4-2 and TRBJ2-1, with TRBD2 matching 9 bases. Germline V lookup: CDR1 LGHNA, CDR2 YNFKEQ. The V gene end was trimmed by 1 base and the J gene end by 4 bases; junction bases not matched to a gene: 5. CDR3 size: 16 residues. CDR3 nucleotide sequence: TGTGCCAGCAGCCAAGCCTTGAGCGGGGGGTACAATGAGCAGTTCTTC. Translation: CASSQALSGGYNEQFF.

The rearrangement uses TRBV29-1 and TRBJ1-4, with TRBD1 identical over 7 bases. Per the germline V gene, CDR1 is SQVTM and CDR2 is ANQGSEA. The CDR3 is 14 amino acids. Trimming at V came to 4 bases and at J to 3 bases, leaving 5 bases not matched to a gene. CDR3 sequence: CSVGGDRSNEKLFF. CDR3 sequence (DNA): TGCAGCGTTGGCGGGGACAGATCTAATGAAAAACTGTTTTTT. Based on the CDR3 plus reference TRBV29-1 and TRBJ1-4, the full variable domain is SAVISQKPSRDICQRGTSLTIQCQVDSQVTMMFWYRQQPGQSLTLIATANQGSEATYESGFVIDKFPISRPNLTFSTLTVSNMSPEDSSIYLCSVGGDRSNEKLFFGSGTQLSVL.

CDR3 DNA: TGTGCCAGCAGCCGCATAGGGACCTCTGGAAACACCATATATTTT. Translation: CASSRIGTSGNTIYF. The gene calls are TRBV28 and TRBJ1-3; D perhaps matches TRBD1 (5 bases). Germline V gives CDR1 MDHEN, CDR2 SYDVKM. Trimming shortened V by 6 bases and J by 0 bases, and 12 bases separated the two germline ends. This CDR3 comprises 15 residues.

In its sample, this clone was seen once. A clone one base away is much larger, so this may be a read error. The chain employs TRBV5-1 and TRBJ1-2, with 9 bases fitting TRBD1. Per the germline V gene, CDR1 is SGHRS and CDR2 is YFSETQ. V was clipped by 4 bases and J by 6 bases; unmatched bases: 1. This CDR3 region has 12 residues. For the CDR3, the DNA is TGCGCCAGCAGCGGGGACAGGGATGGCTACACCTTC. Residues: CASSGDRDGYTF.